What follows are 10 T cell receptor beta chains derived from one specimen sequenced in a study of T-cell reconstitution after alpha-beta-depleted transplantation in children. Preparation of the TCRbeta library involved a method that used unique molecular identifiers. Each CDR3 protein is one row after TCRdb ran MiXCR on the PCR reads. The sample yields about 250,000 distinct CDR3 sequences, 20% to 30% seen once. The material was PBMCs, mostly from graft donor cells, obtained 360 days after TCRalphabeta/CD19-depleted stem cell transplant. The receptors were sampled from a female patient between 2 and 15 years old who had a stem cell transplant for congenital amegakaryocytic thrombocytopenia, so the T cells may come from the graft donor.

The genes are TRBV6-5 and TRBJ2-1; TRBD2 aligns across 10 bases. Losses at the gene ends were 6 bases for V and 9 bases for J; bases not matched to a gene: 2. Germline CDR1 and CDR2: MNHEY and SVGAGI. The CDR3 runs to 12 residues. Here the CDR3 reads CASSRTSGEQFF. The CDR3 DNA is TGTGCCAGCAGCAGGACTAGCGGTGAGCAGTTCTTC.

The chain links TRBV4-1 to TRBJ1-4; D call uncertain. Trimming took 1 base from V and 0 from J, leaving 15 bases between them. The CDR3 totals 18 residues. Germline V CDR1 and CDR2: MGHRA, YSYEKL. CDR3: CASSQGWPPVATNEKLFF. The CDR3, as DNA: TGCGCCAGCAGCCAAGGTTGGCCCCCAGTGGCAACTAATGAAAAACTGTTTTTT.

This clonotype has a handful of counts. The gene calls are TRBV20-1 and TRBJ1-1; D possibly corresponds to TRBD1 (5 bases). Looked up from germline, CDR1 is DFQATT and CDR2 is SNEGSKA (reference sequence). The CDR3 covers 13 residues. V shed 2 bases and J shed 3 bases, with 10 bases lying between them. Written as DNA, the CDR3 is TGCAGTGCTAGACCCAGGGACTACACTGAAGCTTTCTTT. Translating it yields CSARPRDYTEAFF.

The chain employs TRBV12-3 or TRBV12-4 and TRBJ1-2; the D is unclear. Between the trimmed V and J ends, which lost 6 bases and 6 bases, there was a span of 14 bases. This CDR3 is 13 amino acids long. CDR3: CASSRRTANGYTF. Here the CDR3 DNA reads TGTGCCAGCAGCCGTCGGACGGCGAATGGCTACACCTTC.

This clonotype was detected many times. This sequence joins TRBV29-1 and TRBJ1-1; the D is unclear. Germline values: CDR1 SQVTM, CDR2 ANQGSEA. The CDR3 has 11 residues. V was clipped by 3 bases and J by 5 bases, with 7 bases between them. CDR3 nucleotides: TGCAGCGTTGACCTGCAGACTGAAGCTTTCTTT. It translates to CSVDLQTEAFF.

This clonotype was counted only a few times. The rearrangement joins TRBV27 to TRBJ2-1, with TRBD2 matching over 10 bases. The CDR3 runs 16 residues. The germline gives CDR1 MNHEY, CDR2 SMNVEV (reference sequence). V was pared by 8 bases and J by 5 bases, with 12 bases of the junction left unmatched. The CDR3 region is CASQGARTSGHNEQFF. The CDR3 DNA follows: TGTGCCAGCCAGGGCGCCAGGACTAGCGGCCACAATGAGCAGTTCTTC.

This chain uses TRBV29-1 with TRBJ1-2, with 8 bases aligning to TRBD1. V shed 8 bases and J 3 bases; nucleotides not matched to a gene: 5. Germline assignment: CDR1 SQVTM and CDR2 ANQGSEA. This CDR3 has 12 residues. The CDR3 here is CSTAGGDYGYTF. The DNA of the CDR3 is TGCAGCACCGCAGGGGGCGACTATGGCTACACCTTC.

The rearrangement links TRBV20-1 to TRBJ2-3; possibly TRBD1 for D (5 bases). Germline lookup yields CDR1 DFQATT and CDR2 SNEGSKA (reference sequence). The CDR3 contains 17 residues. Trimming removed 6 bases from V and 6 bases from J, with 28 bases in between. The CDR3 nucleotides are TGCAGTGCCGAGGCGATATGGTGGGGCCTAACCCAGGATACGCAGTATTTT. Translated: CSAEAIWWGLTQDTQYF.

This clonotype was counted only a few times. V and J are TRBV7-6 and TRBJ2-3; 8 positions match TRBD2. After removal of 1 base from V and 0 bases from J, the junction contained 0 bases not matched to a gene. Germline V gene lookup returns CDR1 SGHVS and CDR2 FNYEAQ. This CDR3 region has 15 residues. This chain's CDR3 is CASSLVAGSTDTQYF. CDR3 DNA sequence: TGTGCCAGCAGCTTAGTAGCGGGAAGCACAGATACGCAGTATTTT.

This clonotype was counted only a few times. V is TRBV6-1 and J is TRBJ1-1; 10 nucleotides line up with TRBD1. V gave up 6 bases and J gave up 1 base; unmatched junction bases: 5. The length of the CDR3 is 15 residues. In germline, CDR1 is MNHNS, CDR2 SASEGT. CDR3 protein: CASSRRTGGNTEAFF. The CDR3 region has the DNA TGTGCCAGCAGCCGGAGGACAGGGGGGAACACTGAAGCTTTCTTT.